Following are 20 T cell receptor beta chains from one sample sequenced in a study of OX40 agonist ivuxolimab in advanced cancers. Method: immunoSEQ multiplex PCR; TCRdb's copy keeps in-frame clones and lacks some. The sample lists about 72,000 clones; about 85% were seen once. The input for sequencing was CD4+ or CD8+ T cells sorted from blood, taken in a trial of the OX40 agonist ivuxolimab. The receptors were sampled from an adult with an advanced solid tumor such as melanoma, head and neck, liver or kidney cancer.

V and J are TRBV2 and TRBJ2-3, with 9 bases aligning to TRBD2. Germline CDR1 reads SNHLY; CDR2 reads FYNNEI. The CDR3 is 14 amino acids. J was trimmed by 3 bases and V by 5 bases; bases with no gene match: 3. The CDR3 region has the DNA TGTGCCAGCAGTAATAGCGGGGGAACAGATACGCAGTATTTT. It translates to CASSNSGGTDTQYF.

The genes are TRBV5-1 and TRBJ1-4; D is undetermined. The CDR3 length is 15 residues. Looked up from germline, CDR1 is SGHRS and CDR2 is YFSETQ. Trimming cost V 4 bases and J 1 base, with 11 bases left between them. This chain's CDR3 is CASSPQVGTNEKLFF. The CDR3 DNA reads TGCGCCAGCAGCCCGCAGGTGGGAACTAATGAAAAACTGTTTTTT.

The chain couples TRBV7-3 to TRBJ1-6; D gene uncertain. Per germline, CDR1 SGHTA and CDR2 FQGTGA. The CDR3 is 15 amino acids. Trimming stripped 5 bases from V and 10 bases from J, with 18 bases between. CDR3 sequence (DNA): TGTGCCAGCAGCCCCAGTGCGGGGTTGGGCTCACCCCTCCACTTT. Protein: CASSPSAGLGSPLHF.

The V and J genes are TRBV19 and TRBJ1-3; D not certain. Germline V gene sequence: CDR1 LNHDA, CDR2 SQIVND (reference sequence). V lost 0 bases and J lost 8, with 17 bases in between. This CDR3 is built from 16 residues. CDR3 residues: CASSIEGVSHVDTIYF. The CDR3 region has the DNA TGTGCCAGTAGTATAGAGGGAGTGAGCCACGTGGACACCATATATTTT.

The chain joins TRBV5-1 to TRBJ1-2; 7 bases map to TRBD1. This CDR3 is built from 15 residues. After removal of 2 bases from V and 4 bases from J, the junction contained 8 bases not matched to a gene. CDR1 is SGHRS, CDR2 YFSETQ, per germline. The CDR3 here is CASSLLPGQTYGYTF. The CDR3 DNA is TGCGCCAGCAGCTTATTACCGGGACAGACCTATGGCTACACCTTC. Complete variable domain (other parts from reference TRBV5-1 and TRBJ1-2): KAGVTQTPRYLIKTRGQQVTLSCSPISGHRSVSWYQQTPGQGLQFLFEYFSETQRNKGNFPGRFSGRQFSNSRSEMNVSTLELGDSALYLCASSLLPGQTYGYTFGSGTRLTVV.

CDR3: CASSRQTGTSGYRTGYEQYF. CDR3 sequence (DNA): TGCGCCAGCAGCCGCCAGACCGGGACTAGCGGGTACCGCACGGGGTACGAGCAGTACTTC. The chain joins TRBV4-1 to TRBJ2-7; 12 bases map to TRBD2. CDR3 length equals 20 residues. The V gene end was trimmed by 4 bases and the J gene end by 4 bases; junction bases not matched to a gene: 20. Germline V CDR1 and CDR2: MGHRA, YSYEKL.

CDR3 DNA: TGTGCCAGCAGCTTGATGGGACAGGGGATCCGTCAGCCCCAGCATTTT. It codes for CASSLMGQGIRQPQHF. This chain joins TRBV5-8 and TRBJ1-5; TRBD1 agrees at 10 bases. This CDR3 region has 16 residues. V lost 1 base, J lost 6 bases, and 7 bases stayed unmatched. Germline V lookup: CDR1 SGHTS, CDR2 YDEGEE.

J is TRBJ1-1 and V is TRBV6-5; TRBD1 matches 7 bases. Germline loops: CDR1 MNHEY, CDR2 SVGAGI. Losses at the gene ends were 6 bases for V and 2 bases for J; bases not matched to a gene: 6. The CDR3 loop spans 14 amino acids. The CDR3 loop is CASRSYRGNTEAFF. DNA of the CDR3: TGTGCCAGCAGATCCTACAGGGGAAACACTGAAGCTTTCTTT.

V usage is TRBV30 and J usage is TRBJ1-6; D gene ambiguous. CDR1 is GTSNPN and CDR2 is SVGIG in the germline V gene (reference sequence). The CDR3 loop spans 14 amino acids. The ends were cut back, 1 base at V and 0 bases at J, with 4 bases in the middle. CDR3 nucleotide sequence: TGTGCCTGGAGTGACCCCTCCTATAATTCACCCCTCCACTTT. This translates into CAWSDPSYNSPLHF.

This chain joins TRBV4-3 and TRBJ1-2, with 7 bases lining up with TRBD1. Germline V CDR1 and CDR2: LGHNA, YSLEER. With V trimmed by 4 bases and J by 3 bases, 8 bases remained unmatched. This CDR3 contains 15 residues. CDR3 protein: CASSPIDRADYGYTF. CDR3 DNA sequence: TGCGCCAGCAGCCCCATCGACAGGGCGGACTATGGCTACACCTTC.

This clone turned up a few times. V is TRBV18 and J is TRBJ1-5; D call uncertain. V was shortened by 5 bases and J by 6 bases, with 11 bases between the two germline ends. The V gene's germline CDR1 is KGHSH and CDR2 LQKENI. CDR3 length equals 13 residues. This CDR3 reads CASSWEKIQPQHF. Here the CDR3 DNA reads TGTGCCAGCTCATGGGAGAAGATTCAGCCCCAGCATTTT.

The chain is built from TRBV9 and TRBJ1-4, with D perhaps matching TRBD1 (5 bases). There are 13 residues in the CDR3. The germline V and J ends were trimmed by 3 bases and 8 bases, with 11 bases remaining between them. Germline CDR1 and CDR2: SGDLS and YYNGEE. The CDR3 coding sequence is TGTGCCAGCAGCGATTGGGAGGGGGAAAAACTGTTTTTT. Its translation: CASSDWEGEKLFF.

The V call is TRBV7-8, the J call TRBJ1-4, with D uncertain. The V gene's germline CDR1 is SGHVS and CDR2 FQNEAQ. This CDR3 has 16 residues. With 3 bases removed from V and 0 bases from J, the gap between germline ends came to 11 bases. Here the CDR3 DNA reads TGTGCCAGCAGCTTTTCCTGGACGTCAACTAATGAAAAACTGTTTTTT. Encoded protein: CASSFSWTSTNEKLFF.

The chain carries TRBV2 and TRBJ1-2; 9 bases match TRBD1. J was trimmed by 3 bases and V by 7 bases; bases with no gene match: 15. The CDR3 sequence is 17 residues long. Germline values: CDR1 SNHLY, CDR2 FYNNEI. The CDR3 coding sequence is TGTGCCAGCAAGGAATTTTACAGGGGGCGTATCGACTATGGCTACACCTTC. This sequence encodes CASKEFYRGRIDYGYTF. The entire variable domain, with the rest obtained from reference TRBV2 and TRBJ1-2, is as follows: EPEVTQTPSHQVTQMGQEVILRCVPISNHLYFYWYRQILGQKVEFLVSFYNNEISEKSEIFDDQFSVERPDGSNFTLKIRSTKLEDSAMYFCASKEFYRGRIDYGYTFGSGTRLTVV.

This clone has just one count. This chain uses TRBV7-2 with TRBJ1-5; no clear D. Trimming took off 5 bases at V and 0 bases at J, with 5 bases between the two ends. CDR1 is SGHTA, CDR2 FQGNSA, per germline. CDR3 length: 13 amino acids. CDR3: CASSLHSNQPQHF. As DNA, the CDR3 is TGTGCCAGCAGCCTACATAGCAATCAGCCCCAGCATTTT.

The chain links TRBV6-1 to TRBJ2-1; no reliable D call. This CDR3 spans 14 amino acids. The germline V and J ends were trimmed by 7 bases and 0 bases, with 10 bases remaining between them. Germline loops: CDR1 MNHNS, CDR2 SASEGT. CDR3 loop: CASTGGSSYNEQFF. CDR3 DNA: TGTGCCAGCACGGGCGGAAGCTCCTACAATGAGCAGTTCTTC.

The chain joins TRBV19 to TRBJ2-5; D not resolved. CDR1 and CDR2 (germline): LNHDA, SQIVND (reference sequence). V lost 3 bases and J lost 0, with 5 bases in between. The CDR3 has 13 amino acids. The CDR3 is CASSIYNQETQYF. The CDR3 region has the DNA TGTGCCAGTAGTATTTATAACCAAGAGACCCAGTACTTC.

The CDR3 here is CASSKGRGGPVDEQFF. The CDR3 DNA is TGTGCCAGCAGCAAGGGGCGGGGGGGCCCCGTCGATGAGCAGTTCTTC. The chain couples TRBV4-2 to TRBJ2-1, with 9 bases matching TRBD2. CDR3 size: 16 residues. Trimming took 5 bases from V and 8 from J; bases not matched to a gene: 13. Germline V gene data show CDR1 as LGHNA and CDR2 as YNFKEQ.

The V call is TRBV5-1, the J call TRBJ1-4; no firm D call. The ends were cut back, 2 bases at V and 8 bases at J, with 10 bases in the middle. The CDR3 length is 13 residues. CDR1 SGHRS and CDR2 YFSETQ come from the germline V gene. CDR3: CASSFSQNEKLFF. CDR3 in DNA: TGCGCCAGCAGCTTTTCCCAGAACGAAAAACTGTTTTTT. Full variable domain (missing parts from reference TRBV5-1 and TRBJ1-4): KAGVTQTPRYLIKTRGQQVTLSCSPISGHRSVSWYQQTPGQGLQFLFEYFSETQRNKGNFPGRFSGRQFSNSRSEMNVSTLELGDSALYLCASSFSQNEKLFFGSGTQLSVL.

The sample holds one count of this clone. V and J are TRBV9 and TRBJ1-1; TRBD1 might be the D (6 bases). The ends were cut back, 0 bases at V and 8 bases at J, with 23 bases in the middle. This CDR3 has 17 residues. Germline CDR1 and CDR2: SGDLS and YYNGEE. DNA of the CDR3: TGTGCCAGCAGCGTAGATGCCGGGACCCAGGGGTTGGAGGAAGCTTTCTTT. This encodes CASSVDAGTQGLEEAFF.